A single sample is the source of the 13 T cell receptor beta chains below, sequenced in a study of blood T cell repertoires in COVID-19 (dated by TCRdb to 2018 to 2021). Receptor libraries were prepared by the immunoSEQ multiplex PCR assay. The table was pulled from immuneACCESS by TCRdb, which kept in-frame rearrangements only. Such tables lose some clones; where checked, under half of the loss comes from unresolved V genes, and the rest has no known cause. The sample contains 65,000 to 90,000 clones, about four fifths of them found a single time. Clones ranked in the top ten supply roughly 10% of the sample. The sequencing sample was made of peripheral blood. These receptors came from a man aged 60-69 years with acute or convalescent COVID-19.

The V gene is TRBV3-1 (or the pseudogene TRBV3-2), the J gene TRBJ2-1; D remains ambiguous. Germline CDR1 LGHDT, CDR2 YNNKEL (reference sequence). The CDR3 has 13 residues. V was pared by 1 base and J by 6 bases, with 7 bases between. This CDR3 is CASSQVRGNEQFF. The CDR3 DNA is TGTGCCAGCAGCCAAGTGCGCGGCAATGAGCAGTTCTTC.

This chain joins TRBV9 and TRBJ2-7, with 10 bases that match TRBD1. Per the germline V gene, CDR1 is SGDLS and CDR2 is YYNGEE. With 2 bases clipped from V and 5 bases from J, the junction kept 1 base outside the gene matches. CDR3 length: 13 residues. The CDR3 sequence: CASSVTGGHEQYF. CDR3 nucleotides: TGTGCCAGCAGCGTGACAGGGGGCCACGAGCAGTACTTC.

V gene TRBV18 combines with J gene TRBJ2-2; 8 bases align to TRBD1. Losses at the gene ends were 6 bases for V and 3 bases for J; bases not matched to a gene: 6. CDR3 length equals 15 residues. Germline-derived CDR1 and CDR2 are KGHSH and LQKENI. CDR3 DNA: TGTGCCAGCTCCCTTGGACAGGGCGACACCGGGGAGCTGTTTTTT. This gives the protein CASSLGQGDTGELFF.

The chain combines TRBV12-2 with TRBJ1-5. TRBV12-2 is classified as a pseudogene. CDR3 size: 15 residues. CDR3 DNA: TGTGCAAGTCCCTCAGACCATAGCGAGGGACAGCCCCAGCATTTT. It codes for CASPSDHSEGQPQHF.

CDR3 in amino acids: CASSPTNGVEAFF. The CDR3 bases are TGTGCCAGCTCACCTACCAACGGGGTTGAAGCTTTCTTT. The gene calls are TRBV18 and TRBJ1-1; D gene uncertain. The CDR3 covers 13 residues. Trimming left V 3 bases short and J 7 bases short, with 12 bases between. Germline loops: CDR1 KGHSH, CDR2 LQKENI.

The chain couples TRBV3-1 (or the pseudogene TRBV3-2) to TRBJ2-2; 15 bases are a match to TRBD2. Germline V gene lookup returns CDR1 LGHDT and CDR2 YNNKEL (reference sequence). J was trimmed by 5 bases and V by 4 bases; bases with no gene match: 8. This CDR3 region has 18 residues. This CDR3 reads CASSPLGTSGRRTGELFF. The DNA of the CDR3 is TGTGCCAGCAGCCCTCTGGGGACTAGCGGGAGGAGGACCGGGGAGCTGTTTTTT.

V gene TRBV9 combines with J gene TRBJ1-3; D is unclear. Germline V gives CDR1 SGDLS, CDR2 YYNGEE. V lost 3 bases to trimming and J lost 0 bases, with 10 bases between them. CDR3 length: 15 amino acids. This chain's CDR3 is CASSAPQHSGNTIYF. CDR3 sequence (DNA): TGTGCCAGCAGCGCCCCACAGCACTCTGGAAACACCATATATTTT.

The V and J genes are TRBV7-2 and TRBJ2-7, with TRBD1 matching 7 bases. Germline-derived CDR1 and CDR2 are SGHTA and FQGNSA. CDR3 length: 14 amino acids. The J segment lost 6 bases and the V segment lost 0 bases, leaving 5 bases of the junction unmatched. CDR3 amino acids: CASSLAQTGSEQYF. CDR3 DNA: TGTGCCAGCAGCTTAGCCCAGACAGGGAGCGAGCAGTACTTC.

The gene calls are TRBV9 and TRBJ2-5, with 8 positions matching TRBD2. V trimming: 3 bases; J trimming: 2 bases; junction bases outside the gene matches: 6. This CDR3 comprises 15 residues. In germline, CDR1 is SGDLS, CDR2 YYNGEE. The CDR3 DNA reads as TGTGCCAGCAGCGGGTTAGCGGGGACACAAGAGACCCAGTACTTC. Amino acids: CASSGLAGTQETQYF.

The chain has TRBV10-3 and TRBJ1-3; a possible D gene is TRBD1 (5 bases). Germline CDR1 ENHRY, CDR2 SYGVKD. CDR3 length: 14 residues. The ends were cut back, 0 bases at V and 4 bases at J, with 7 bases in the middle. The CDR3 is CAISESGEGNTIYF. As DNA, the CDR3 is TGTGCCATCAGTGAGTCAGGGGAAGGAAACACCATATATTTT.

The chain uses TRBV5-1 and TRBJ2-3, with D possibly being TRBD2 (6 bases). The CDR3 is 14 residues long. Germline loops: CDR1 SGHRS, CDR2 YFSETQ. V gave up 2 bases and J gave up 0 bases, with 7 bases separating them. CDR3 amino acids: CASSFLASTDTQYF. The CDR3 DNA reads as TGCGCCAGCAGCTTTCTAGCGAGCACAGATACGCAGTATTTT.

This clone appeared once. The chain couples TRBV7-8 to TRBJ2-5, with D possibly TRBD2 on 6 matching bases. The length of the CDR3 is 16 residues. The germline gives CDR1 SGHVS, CDR2 FQNEAQ. Trimming removed 4 bases from V and 2 bases from J, with 17 bases in between. The CDR3 spells CASSSMGGMGQETQYF. CDR3 in DNA: TGTGCCAGCAGCTCCATGGGCGGGATGGGACAAGAGACCCAGTACTTC.

The chain carries TRBV4-1 and TRBJ1-5, with D possibly matching TRBD1 (6 bases). This CDR3 spans 15 amino acids. Between the trimmed V and J ends, which lost 5 bases and 1 base, there was a span of 12 bases. Germline V gives CDR1 MGHRA, CDR2 YSYEKL. CDR3 protein: CASSDGTLSNQPQHF. The DNA for the CDR3 is TGCGCCAGCAGCGACGGGACACTAAGCAATCAGCCCCAGCATTTT.